This T cell receptor (beta chain) comes out of a study of blood T cells in healthy people across ages. Per germline, CDR1 MGHRA and CDR2 YSYEKL. The CDR3 has 14 residues. V shed 3 bases and J shed 9 bases, with 15 bases lying between them. A sample-barcoded 5' primer and a J-beta primer mix were used in a second PCR of roughly 7 to 11 cycles. MiXCR was run by TCRdb on the 5' RACE reads, yielding one entry per CDR3 protein. Of more than 800,000 distinct CDR3 sequences in the sample, roughly 26% were seen once. Each sample yielded at least 6 million isolated PBMCs. This clonotype was recorded many times.

This sequence was found in a woman older than 75 in good health. Sequenced material: blood. V is TRBV4-1 and J is TRBJ2-4; perhaps TRBD1 as D (7 bases). Written as DNA, the CDR3 is TGCGCCAGCAGCCAGGAGGGGACAGCGAGCATTCAGTACTTC. Translating gives CASSQEGTASIQYF.